Shown below are 9 T cell receptor beta chains from a single sample sequenced in a study of CD8+ T cells in alopecia areata. cDNA reverse transcribed from extracted RNA served as the sequencing template. The table came from immunoSEQ multiplex PCR; TCRdb's copy has only in-frame clones and leaves some out. There are 110,000 or so clones in the sample; approximately 59% occur only once, and just under 30% lies in the top ten. As to treatment: oral pan-JAK inhibitor, 5-10 mg twice daily. The sample was CD8+ T cells sorted from blood, taken at week 4, from a patient treated with tofacitinib. Receptors were obtained from a human donor with alopecia areata.

The rearrangement links TRBV15 to TRBJ2-1, with D possibly TRBD2 on 6 matching bases. Germline CDR1 is LNHNV and CDR2 is YYDKDF (reference sequence). V gave up 1 base and J gave up 13 bases, with 11 bases separating them. This CDR3 has 12 residues. The CDR3: CATSRGSGEQFF. The CDR3 bases are TGTGCCACCAGCAGAGGTTCGGGGGAACAGTTCTTC.

The genes are TRBV5-1 and TRBJ1-1; TRBD1 is a possible D gene (5 bases). Trimming took off 4 bases at V and 7 bases at J, with 14 bases between the two ends. CDR1 and CDR2 (germline): SGHRS, YFSETQ. CDR3 length: 13 residues. The CDR3 loop reads CASSTTGGGEAFF. The CDR3 nucleotides are TGCGCCAGCAGCACTACAGGCGGGGGTGAAGCTTTCTTT.

CDR3 DNA sequence: TGCAGCGTGCTTTTCCAGACTAGCGGGGGGGCCATAGGCTACAATGAGCAGTTCTTC. As protein: CSVLFQTSGGAIGYNEQFF. V gene TRBV29-1 combines with J gene TRBJ2-1; 14 bases agree with TRBD2. V lost 6 bases to trimming and J lost 3 bases; unmatched junction nucleotides: 16. The germline V gene has CDR1 SQVTM and CDR2 ANQGSEA. The CDR3 is 19 amino acids.

This chain joins TRBV29-1 and TRBJ2-1, with a tentative D call TRBD1 (6 bases). From germline, CDR1 is SQVTM and CDR2 ANQGSEA. V was trimmed by 6 bases and J by 4 bases, leaving 16 bases between them. The CDR3 has 14 residues. CDR3 nucleotides: TGCAGCGTCTCCACCGGACAGCCTTACAATGAGCAGTTCTTC. As protein: CSVSTGQPYNEQFF.

The sample holds a few counts of this clone. This chain connects TRBV30 to TRBJ2-1; D remains unclear. Trimming pared 4 bases from V and 9 bases from J, leaving 13 bases between. The CDR3 has 12 amino acids. Germline V CDR1 and CDR2: GTSNPN, SVGIG (reference sequence). The CDR3 DNA follows: TGTGCCTGGAATTACGGGCGTACTGAGCAGTTCTTC. Its translation: CAWNYGRTEQFF. Filled out from reference TRBV30 and TRBJ2-1, the complete variable domain reads SQTIHQWPATLVQPVGSPLSLECTVEGTSNPNLYWYRQAAGRGLQLLFYSVGIGQISSEVPQNLSASRPQDRQFILSSKKLLLSDSGFYLCAWNYGRTEQFFGPGTRLTVL.

This sequence joins TRBV27 and TRBJ2-7; possibly TRBD1 or TRBD2 for D (5 bases each). Trimming pared 6 bases from V and 3 bases from J, leaving 15 bases between. Germline values: CDR1 MNHEY, CDR2 SMNVEV (reference sequence). This CDR3 is 14 amino acids long. The CDR3 loop reads CASSPGAAYYEQYF. The CDR3 DNA sequence: TGTGCCAGCAGCCCCGGGGCGGCCTACTACGAGCAGTACTTC.

The rearrangement uses TRBV30 and TRBJ1-1, with D unclear. With 2 bases removed from V and 5 bases from J, the gap between germline ends came to 6 bases. Germline assignment: CDR1 GTSNPN and CDR2 SVGIG (reference sequence). The length of the CDR3 is 11 residues. In DNA, the CDR3 is TGTGCCTGGAGTCGCGAGACTGAAGCTTTCTTT. Translating it yields CAWSRETEAFF. The complete variable domain, with remaining parts taken from reference TRBV30 and TRBJ1-1, reads SQTIHQWPATLVQPVGSPLSLECTVEGTSNPNLYWYRQAAGRGLQLLFYSVGIGQISSEVPQNLSASRPQDRQFILSSKKLLLSDSGFYLCAWSRETEAFFGQGTRLTVV.

The rearrangement uses TRBV29-1 and TRBJ2-7; the match to TRBD1 covers 8 bases. The J segment lost 3 bases and the V segment lost 1 base, leaving 8 bases of the junction unmatched. This CDR3 comprises 15 residues. The germline V gene has CDR1 SQVTM and CDR2 ANQGSEA. CDR3 nucleotides: TGCAGCGTTGAAGGAATGACAGGGGCCGACTACGAGCAGTACTTC. Translating gives CSVEGMTGADYEQYF.

Here the CDR3 reads CASSQDGTSGYNEQFF. DNA of the CDR3: TGCGCCAGCAGCCAAGATGGGACTAGCGGCTACAATGAGCAGTTCTTC. V usage is TRBV4-3 and J usage is TRBJ2-1; 11 bases line up with TRBD2. The junction had 1 base not matched to a gene; V was cut back by 0 bases and J by 3 bases. This CDR3 contains 16 residues. Germline V gives CDR1 LGHNA, CDR2 YSLEER.